This T cell receptor beta chain was found in a study of post-analysis software for immune sequencing data. In the study overall: The disease courses spanned relapsing-remitting, secondary progressive and progressive-relapsing forms of multiple sclerosis. Whole-study results and caveats: When patients were compared with controls, 4 or 5 TRBV segments were more frequent, TRBV5-6, TRBV5-1 and TRBV20-1 among them. Same-batch samples co-clustered strongly by F measure.

Prepared libraries of TCR beta cDNA carried unique molecular identifiers. MiXCR was run by TCRdb on the PCR reads, yielding one entry per CDR3 protein. The repertoire includes fewer than 850,000 distinct CDR3 sequences, around 27% of them detected once, and under 0.7% sits in the top ten. This clonotype turned up a few times. The antigen is not known. Germline V CDR1 and CDR2: MGHRA, YSYEKL. V was clipped by 1 base and J by 4 bases, with 3 bases between them. The CDR3 has 12 amino acids. This receptor was taken from a girl between 10 and 17 years old with multiple sclerosis. The sequencing sample was made of blood. The chain uses TRBV4-1 and TRBJ2-3; no clear D gene. This CDR3 reads CASSQVSDTQYF. For the CDR3, the DNA is TGCGCCAGCAGCCAAGTGTCAGATACGCAGTATTTT.